The rows below give T cell receptor beta chains drawn from one sample of a study of blood T cell repertoires in COVID-19. Some clones are missing from TCRdb's copy, which holds only in-frame ones; the method was immunoSEQ multiplex PCR. The data show more than 200,000 clones, around 90% seen once. Material: peripheral blood. The source of these receptors is a man between 65 and 79 years old with acute or convalescent COVID-19. The CDR3 runs from the conserved cysteine through the conserved F or W. The order of the fields is J gene, clone size, V gene, D gene, CDR3 DNA, CDR3 protein. The D gene is left open where the match is weak. Size is omitted from some rows. Given values are once, few, many or a class for expanded clones.

J gene: TRBJ2-2
clone size: NA
V gene: TRBV6-5
D gene: NA
CDR3 DNA: TGTGCCAGCAGCCATGAGACTACCGGGGAGCTGTTTTTT
CDR3 protein: CASSHETTGELFF

J gene: TRBJ2-7
clone size: NA
V gene: TRBV21-1
D gene: NA
CDR3 DNA: TGTGCCAGCAGCAAAGAAGAGGGACTAGCGGACGAGCAGTACTTC
CDR3 protein: CASSKEEGLADEQYF

J gene: TRBJ1-5
clone size: NA
V gene: TRBV23-1
D gene: NA
CDR3 DNA: TGCGCCAGCAGTCAATCGAGGGCAGGACCGAATAGCAATCAGCCCCAGCATTTT
CDR3 protein: CASSQSRAGPNSNQPQHF

J gene: TRBJ2-5
clone size: NA
V gene: TRBV29-1
D gene: NA
CDR3 DNA: TGCAGCGTCCGTCCGGGGACCCAGTACTTC
CDR3 protein: CSVRPGTQYF

J gene: TRBJ2-2
clone size: NA
V gene: TRBV7-9
D gene: TRBD1
CDR3 DNA: TGTGCCAGCAGACAAACAGGGGAGACCGGGGAGCTGTTTTTT
CDR3 protein: CASRQTGETGELFF

J gene: TRBJ2-2
clone size: NA
V gene: TRBV6-1
D gene: NA
CDR3 DNA: TGTGCCAGCAGTGCCAACAGGTTTACGAACACCGGGGAGCTGTTTTTT
CDR3 protein: CASSANRFTNTGELFF

J gene: TRBJ2-7
clone size: NA
V gene: TRBV18
D gene: TRBD2
CDR3 DNA: TGTGCCAGCTCATCAAGCGGGAGGGCCTACGAGCAGTACTTC
CDR3 protein: CASSSSGRAYEQYF

J gene: TRBJ2-1
clone size: many
V gene: TRBV24-1
D gene: NA
CDR3 DNA: TGTGCCACCAGTTCCCGGGACACAGGCTCCTACAATGAGCAGTTCTTC
CDR3 protein: CATSSRDTGSYNEQFF

J gene: TRBJ1-6
clone size: NA
V gene: TRBV6-5
D gene: NA
CDR3 DNA: TGTGCCAGCAGCTGGGAGGGAATGAATTCACCCCTCCACTTT
CDR3 protein: CASSWEGMNSPLHF

J gene: TRBJ2-1
clone size: once
V gene: TRBV7-9
D gene: TRBD2
CDR3 DNA: TGTGCCAGCAGCGTAGCGGGAGGTTCCTACAATGAGCAGTTCTTC
CDR3 protein: CASSVAGGSYNEQFF

J gene: TRBJ2-5
clone size: NA
V gene: TRBV7-9
D gene: TRBD2
CDR3 DNA: TGTGCCAGCAGCTCGGCCGGGACTAGCGTCTCTCAGTCGGAGACCCAGTACTTC
CDR3 protein: CASSSAGTSVSQSETQYF

J gene: TRBJ2-7
clone size: NA
V gene: TRBV27
D gene: TRBD1
CDR3 DNA: TGTGCCACACAAAAGAGCTGGGACAGGACCCTTACCTACGAGCAGTACTTC
CDR3 protein: CATQKSWDRTLTYEQYF

J gene: TRBJ1-1
clone size: NA
V gene: TRBV18
D gene: NA
CDR3 DNA: TGTGCCAGCTCACCTAAGACAGGCCGAACTGAAGCTTTCTTT
CDR3 protein: CASSPKTGRTEAFF

J gene: TRBJ2-7
clone size: NA
V gene: TRBV18
D gene: TRBD2
CDR3 DNA: TGTGCCAGCTCACCAGGACTAGCGGAGATATACGAGCAGTACTTC
CDR3 protein: CASSPGLAEIYEQYF

J gene: TRBJ1-1
clone size: NA
V gene: TRBV11-3
D gene: NA
CDR3 DNA: TGTGCCAGCAGCCTAACCTCACAAGGGACTACAAGGTTCTTT
CDR3 protein: CASSLTSQGTTRFF

J gene: TRBJ2-2
clone size: NA
V gene: TRBV9
D gene: NA
CDR3 DNA: TGTGCCAGCAGCGCACAGCTACCCTCCGGTGCCGGGGAGCTGTTTTTT
CDR3 protein: CASSAQLPSGAGELFF

J gene: TRBJ2-7
clone size: few
V gene: TRBV5-1
D gene: TRBD1
CDR3 DNA: TGCGCCAGCAGCCCCGGACAGGGGGCCTACGAGCAGTACTTC
CDR3 protein: CASSPGQGAYEQYF

J gene: TRBJ2-7
clone size: NA
V gene: TRBV27
D gene: NA
CDR3 DNA: TGTGCCAGCAGTTTCCTCGGCGCGGGCAGCTCCTACGAGCAGTACTTC
CDR3 protein: CASSFLGAGSSYEQYF

J gene: TRBJ2-2
clone size: NA
V gene: TRBV5-1
D gene: TRBD1
CDR3 DNA: TGCGCCAGCAGCGCCGCGGGACAGGGGACCGGGGAGCTGTTTTTT
CDR3 protein: CASSAAGQGTGELFF

J gene: TRBJ2-7
clone size: NA
V gene: TRBV28
D gene: TRBD1
CDR3 DNA: TGTGCCAGCAGCCTAGGACAGGGGGCGGGATGGGTCTACGAGCAGTACTTC
CDR3 protein: CASSLGQGAGWVYEQYF

J gene: TRBJ1-4
clone size: NA
V gene: TRBV3-1/TRBV3-2
D gene: NA
CDR3 DNA: TGTGCCAGCAGCCTCACTGGGAGTGCACTGTTTTTT
CDR3 protein: CASSLTGSALFF

J gene: TRBJ2-7
clone size: NA
V gene: TRBV19
D gene: TRBD2
CDR3 DNA: TGTGCCAGTAGTACCGGGGGGAGCGGGAGCCACGAGCAGTACTTC
CDR3 protein: CASSTGGSGSHEQYF

J gene: TRBJ1-6
clone size: NA
V gene: TRBV9
D gene: TRBD1
CDR3 DNA: TGTGCCAGCAGCCCCCGGGACAGGGCCGGCTCACCCCTCCACTTT
CDR3 protein: CASSPRDRAGSPLHF

J gene: TRBJ2-5
clone size: NA
V gene: TRBV6-6
D gene: TRBD2
CDR3 DNA: TGTGCCAGCAGGCCAGTCGCTAGCGGGAGAGGAGAGACCCAGTACTTC
CDR3 protein: CASRPVASGRGETQYF

J gene: TRBJ2-1
clone size: NA
V gene: TRBV5-1
D gene: TRBD2
CDR3 DNA: TGCGCCAGCAGCGCGGATCCTAGCGGGAGCAATGAGCAGTTCTTC
CDR3 protein: CASSADPSGSNEQFF

J gene: TRBJ2-1
clone size: NA
V gene: TRBV30
D gene: TRBD2
CDR3 DNA: TGTGCCTCTACTAGCGGACCCTACAATGAGCAGTTCTTC
CDR3 protein: CASTSGPYNEQFF

J gene: TRBJ2-7
clone size: NA
V gene: TRBV11-2
D gene: TRBD2
CDR3 DNA: TGTGCCAGCAGCAGAGGACTAGCGGGAGAAAAAGGGCAGTACTTC
CDR3 protein: CASSRGLAGEKGQYF

J gene: TRBJ2-7
clone size: NA
V gene: TRBV6-5
D gene: TRBD2
CDR3 DNA: TGTGCCAGCAGGCAAGCGGGAGGGCCCTACGAGCAGTACTTC
CDR3 protein: CASRQAGGPYEQYF

J gene: TRBJ2-5
clone size: NA
V gene: TRBV19
D gene: NA
CDR3 DNA: TGTGCCAGTACCCCCGGTGGGCTCCTGGAGACCCAGTACTTC
CDR3 protein: CASTPGGLLETQYF

J gene: TRBJ2-5
clone size: NA
V gene: TRBV3-1/TRBV3-2
D gene: NA
CDR3 DNA: TGTGCCAGCAGCACCCGAAAAGGCAGGGGAGGGAGGGAGACCCAGTACTTC
CDR3 protein: CASSTRKGRGGRETQYF

J gene: TRBJ2-7
clone size: once
V gene: TRBV10-3
D gene: TRBD2
CDR3 DNA: TGTGCCATCAGTGGGATAGCGGGAGGCTCCTACGAGCAGTACTTC
CDR3 protein: CAISGIAGGSYEQYF

J gene: TRBJ2-7
clone size: NA
V gene: TRBV3-1/TRBV3-2
D gene: NA
CDR3 DNA: TGTGCCAGCAGCCAAGACAGCGGACCCTCGCGACAGTACTTC
CDR3 protein: CASSQDSGPSRQYF

J gene: TRBJ1-1
clone size: NA
V gene: TRBV6-2/TRBV6-3
D gene: NA
CDR3 DNA: TGTGCCAGCAGTTCCTTCGGACTTTCTTCTGAAGCTTTCTTT
CDR3 protein: CASSSFGLSSEAFF

J gene: TRBJ2-1
clone size: NA
V gene: TRBV7-9
D gene: TRBD1
CDR3 DNA: TGTGCCAGCAGCTTTGGGACAGGGGGCGCGGTCAATGAGCAGTTCTTC
CDR3 protein: CASSFGTGGAVNEQFF

J gene: TRBJ2-7
clone size: NA
V gene: TRBV27
D gene: TRBD1
CDR3 DNA: TGTGCCAGCAGGGCCCGGGACAGCGCCTACGAGCAGTACTTC
CDR3 protein: CASRARDSAYEQYF

J gene: TRBJ1-1
clone size: NA
V gene: TRBV7-9
D gene: TRBD1
CDR3 DNA: TGTGCCAGCAGCTTTACTCAGGGGGCGGGTCGAGCTTTCTTT
CDR3 protein: CASSFTQGAGRAFF

J gene: TRBJ1-2
clone size: NA
V gene: TRBV7-8
D gene: NA
CDR3 DNA: TGTGCCAGCAGCTTCCCACAGTACTATGGCTACACCTTC
CDR3 protein: CASSFPQYYGYTF

J gene: TRBJ1-1
clone size: NA
V gene: TRBV18
D gene: NA
CDR3 DNA: TGTGCCAGCTCACCATACCAGTTATCTGAAGCTTTCTTT
CDR3 protein: CASSPYQLSEAFF

J gene: TRBJ2-3
clone size: once
V gene: TRBV19
D gene: NA
CDR3 DNA: TGTGCCAGTAGTATAGTCGTCCTTGCAGATACGCAGTATTTT
CDR3 protein: CASSIVVLADTQYF

J gene: TRBJ2-1
clone size: NA
V gene: TRBV18
D gene: NA
CDR3 DNA: TGTGCCAGCTCACCGGGCTTAGGTATTCTTGGGAATGAGCAGTTCTTC
CDR3 protein: CASSPGLGILGNEQFF

J gene: TRBJ1-3
clone size: NA
V gene: TRBV20-1
D gene: NA
CDR3 DNA: TGCAGTGCTAGTAAGCCCTCTGGAAACACCATATATTTT
CDR3 protein: CSASKPSGNTIYF

J gene: TRBJ1-4
clone size: NA
V gene: TRBV18
D gene: NA
CDR3 DNA: TGTGCCAGCTCAGGGCAGTCTAATGAAAAACTGTTTTTT
CDR3 protein: CASSGQSNEKLFF

J gene: TRBJ2-5
clone size: NA
V gene: TRBV7-2
D gene: TRBD2
CDR3 DNA: TGTGCCAGCAGTCCCAAGACTAGCGGGATGGGGGAGACCCAGTACTTC
CDR3 protein: CASSPKTSGMGETQYF

J gene: TRBJ2-1
clone size: once
V gene: TRBV3-1/TRBV3-2
D gene: TRBD2
CDR3 DNA: TGTGCCAGCAGCCTCGGGACTAGCGGGAGCCTTGAGCAGTTCTTC
CDR3 protein: CASSLGTSGSLEQFF

J gene: TRBJ2-3
clone size: NA
V gene: TRBV11-3
D gene: TRBD1
CDR3 DNA: TGTGCCAGTAGTAAGGGGGCCACAGATACGCAGTATTTT
CDR3 protein: CASSKGATDTQYF

J gene: TRBJ1-5
clone size: NA
V gene: TRBV4-1
D gene: NA
CDR3 DNA: TGCGCCAGCAGCCAAGATTGGGGGCAGGGACAGCCCCAGCATTTT
CDR3 protein: CASSQDWGQGQPQHF

J gene: TRBJ1-1
clone size: NA
V gene: TRBV4-3
D gene: NA
CDR3 DNA: TGCGCCAGCAGCCGCCTCGGGACTCAGGTCCCTGAAGCTTTCTTT
CDR3 protein: CASSRLGTQVPEAFF

J gene: TRBJ2-7
clone size: NA
V gene: TRBV10-3
D gene: TRBD2
CDR3 DNA: TGTGCCATCAGTGAGAAGAGCGGGGCCCGAGACGAGCAGTACTTC
CDR3 protein: CAISEKSGARDEQYF

J gene: TRBJ2-3
clone size: NA
V gene: TRBV5-1
D gene: NA
CDR3 DNA: TGCGCCAGCAGCTTGGTCCCAGGTAGCACAGATACGCAGTATTTT
CDR3 protein: CASSLVPGSTDTQYF